These 31 T cell receptor beta chains were all obtained from the same sample, sequenced in a study of CD8 T cells in ankylosing spondylitis. One entry per CDR3 protein, called by TCRdb with MiXCR from the 5' RACE reads. Counted here are 250,000 to 300,000 distinct CDR3 sequences, 18% occurring once; the ten biggest clones make up about a third. The sequencing sample was made of blood, either unsorted or a sorted T cell fraction (not recorded which). These receptors came from a male donor with ankylosing spondylitis or in good health (not recorded which).

This clonotype was detected only a few times. The chain employs TRBV2 and TRBJ2-5; 7 nucleotides agree with TRBD2. The CDR3 is made up of 16 amino acids. V gave up 8 bases and J gave up 1 base; unmatched junction bases: 13. Per the germline V gene, CDR1 is SNHLY and CDR2 is FYNNEI. CDR3 sequence (DNA): TGTGCCAGCGGGGGGGGTTCGACTAGCAGCCAAGAGACCCAGTACTTC. It codes for CASGGGSTSSQETQYF.

This clonotype was counted only a few times. V usage is TRBV2 and J usage is TRBJ2-7, with 7 bases matching TRBD1. Germline V lookup: CDR1 SNHLY, CDR2 FYNNEI. Trimming cost V 7 bases and J 2 bases; bases outside gene matches: 5. The CDR3 consists of 13 residues. CDR3 sequence reads: CASTGTATYEQYF. The CDR3 DNA reads as TGTGCCAGCACCGGGACAGCAACCTACGAGCAGTACTTC. The full variable domain, in which reference TRBV2 and TRBJ2-7 provide the parts outside the CDR3, is EPEVTQTPSHQVTQMGQEVILRCVPISNHLYFYWYRQILGQKVEFLVSFYNNEISEKSEIFDDQFSVERPDGSNFTLKIRSTKLEDSAMYFCASTGTATYEQYFGPGTRLTVT.

V and J are TRBV20-1 and TRBJ2-7; 10 bases are a match to TRBD2. The trim removed 0 bases at V and 2 bases at J, leaving 7 bases unmatched. This CDR3 is built from 16 residues. CDR1 and CDR2 from the germline V gene are DFQATT and SNEGSKA (reference sequence). CDR3 sequence reads: CSARDIAGGGTYEQYF. The CDR3 DNA follows: TGCAGTGCTAGAGATATAGCGGGAGGAGGGACCTACGAGCAGTACTTC.

The rearrangement joins TRBV19 to TRBJ2-2; D possibly uses TRBD1 or TRBD2 (5 bases each). The CDR3 spans 16 residues. Trimming stripped 5 bases from V and 5 bases from J, with 18 bases between. CDR1 and CDR2 from the germline V gene are LNHDA and SQIVND (reference sequence). CDR3 sequence: CASSHRFRDGTGELFF. The CDR3 DNA reads TGTGCCAGTAGTCATCGCTTCAGGGACGGAACCGGGGAGCTGTTTTTT.

As concerns this clonotype: Its ends do not fully match the called genes, so a read error is possible. The chain is built from TRBV3-1 and TRBJ2-1; 11 bases fit TRBD2. Germline-derived CDR1 and CDR2 are LGHDT and YNNKEL (reference sequence). The CDR3 consists of 18 residues. This CDR3 reads CASCQSRISGRAYNEQFF. The CDR3 DNA follows: TGTGCCAGCTGCCAATCTCGGATTAGCGGGAGGGCCTACAATGAGCAGTTCTTC.

This clonotype was recorded many times. V gene TRBV20-1 combines with J gene TRBJ1-1; D is unclear. The CDR3 covers 14 residues. Germline CDR1 DFQATT, CDR2 SNEGSKA (reference sequence). The V gene lost 1 base and the J gene lost 1 base, with 10 bases spanning the gap. CDR3 coding DNA: TGCAGTGCTAGAGGAGGGCAGGCGAACACTGAAGCTTTCTTT. It encodes CSARGGQANTEAFF.

This clonotype was recorded a few times. The chain employs TRBV29-1 and TRBJ2-3; TRBD2 matches at 8 bases. The CDR3 totals 15 residues. The V and J ends lost 0 bases and 2 bases, in that order; junction bases with no gene match: 4. Germline loops: CDR1 SQVTM, CDR2 ANQGSEA. CDR3 sequence reads: CSVEEREDITDTQYF. CDR3 DNA: TGCAGCGTTGAAGAGCGGGAGGATATCACAGATACGCAGTATTTT.

This clonotype appeared a few times. In DNA, the CDR3 is TGCGCCAGCAGCACCCCGGGAGGGACGGCAAACACTGAAGCTTTCTTT. It codes for CASSTPGGTANTEAFF. The chain recombines TRBV5-1 with TRBJ1-1; tentatively, D is TRBD1 (5 bases). V lost 4 bases to trimming and J lost 2 bases, with 18 bases between them. The CDR3 runs to 16 residues. Per germline, CDR1 SGHRS and CDR2 YFSETQ.

The rearrangement links TRBV7-2 to TRBJ2-5; no clear D gene. This CDR3 is 14 amino acids long. V was clipped by 3 bases and J by 2 bases, with 10 bases between them. Germline lookup yields CDR1 SGHTA and CDR2 FQGNSA. The CDR3 DNA is TGTGCCAGCAGCTTGGGGATGGGGCAAGAGACCCAGTACTTC. This gives the protein CASSLGMGQETQYF.

This clonotype has only a few counts. The chain is built from TRBV25-1 and TRBJ1-1; D might be TRBD1 (5 bases). The CDR3 covers 14 residues. Germline V lookup: CDR1 MGHDK, CDR2 SYGVNS. Trimming took off 3 bases at V and 0 bases at J, with 8 bases between the two ends. The CDR3 sequence: CASSDWGVNTEAFF. In DNA form, the CDR3 reads TGTGCCAGCAGTGATTGGGGGGTGAACACTGAAGCTTTCTTT.

This clonotype occurred many times. V is TRBV12-3 or TRBV12-4 and J is TRBJ2-3; D possibly corresponds to TRBD2 (6 bases). This CDR3 has 17 amino acids. V lost 1 base and J lost 2, with 16 bases in between. DNA for the CDR3: TGTGCCAGCAGTTTAGGTCACCATAGCGGCCTCACAGATACGCAGTATTTT. Its protein is CASSLGHHSGLTDTQYF.

A single count supports this clonotype. CDR3 sequence (DNA): TGTGCCAGCAGTTACTCGGCAGGGCCTACCTACGAGCAGTACTTC. Protein: CASSYSAGPTYEQYF. The rearrangement uses TRBV6-2 or TRBV6-3 and TRBJ2-7; D might be TRBD1 (5 bases). Trimming shortened V by 0 bases and J by 2 bases, and 11 bases separated the two germline ends. The CDR3 has 15 residues. Germline V gene lookup returns CDR1 MNHEY and CDR2 SVGEGT.

There are a few counts of this clonotype. V usage is TRBV5-6 and J usage is TRBJ2-5; D unclear. The length of the CDR3 is 13 residues. V dropped 2 bases and J dropped 4 bases, with 9 bases sitting between them. CDR1 and CDR2 from the germline V gene are SGHDT and YYEEEE. CDR3 amino acids: CASSLWPPETQYF. The CDR3 nucleotides are TGTGCCAGCAGCTTATGGCCCCCAGAGACCCAGTACTTC.

The chain uses TRBV18 and TRBJ2-7; TRBD1 or TRBD2 may be the D gene (5 bases each). The CDR3 loop spans 12 amino acids. Per germline, CDR1 KGHSH and CDR2 LQKENI. Trimming pared 4 bases from V and 5 bases from J, leaving 9 bases between. The CDR3 sequence is CASSRRDDEQYF. The CDR3 nucleotides read TGTGCCAGCTCACGCCGGGACGACGAGCAGTACTTC.

The CDR3 here is CASRPLAGVHNEQFF. CDR3 DNA: TGTGCCAGCAGACCACTAGCGGGAGTCCACAATGAGCAGTTCTTC. The rearrangement joins TRBV13 to TRBJ2-1; the match to TRBD2 covers 11 bases. Unmatched junction bases numbered 6, after V lost 6 bases and J lost 5 bases. The CDR3 is made up of 15 amino acids. CDR1 and CDR2 from the germline V gene are PRHDT and FYEKMQ (reference sequence).

The chain uses TRBV6-5 and TRBJ1-2; 9 bases align to TRBD1. The CDR3 totals 14 residues. V shed 4 bases, J shed 8 bases, and the junction held 8 bases outside the gene matches. Germline-derived CDR1 and CDR2 are MNHEY and SVGAGI. The CDR3 DNA follows: TGTGCCAGCAGTTCCACAGGACAGGGGCTGGGCTACACCTTC. As protein: CASSSTGQGLGYTF.

This clonotype came up many times. The chain recombines TRBV29-1 with TRBJ2-7; maybe TRBD2 (5 bases). Trimming left V 7 bases short and J 0 bases short, with 13 bases between. The CDR3 covers 13 residues. The germline V gene encodes CDR1 SQVTM and CDR2 ANQGSEA. The CDR3 here is CSGIARSSYEQYF. Here the CDR3 DNA reads TGCAGCGGTATAGCGAGAAGCTCCTACGAGCAGTACTTC.

J is TRBJ2-3 and V is TRBV4-1; D ambiguous. CDR3 length equals 15 residues. Trimming took off 2 bases at V and 0 bases at J, with 9 bases between the two ends. The germline gives CDR1 MGHRA, CDR2 YSYEKL. The CDR3 protein is CASSQNGPSTDTQYF. CDR3 nucleotides: TGCGCCAGCAGCCAAAACGGGCCCAGCACAGATACGCAGTATTTT.

This clonotype came up a few times. This chain links TRBV6-1 with TRBJ2-1; 9 nucleotides match TRBD2. The CDR3 sequence is 14 residues long. Per the germline V gene, CDR1 is MNHNS and CDR2 is SASEGT. The V segment lost 10 bases and the J segment 5 bases; nucleotides outside the gene matches: 9. CDR3 sequence reads: CATCPLAGNNEQFF. DNA for the CDR3: TGTGCCACCTGTCCCCTAGCGGGAAACAATGAGCAGTTCTTC.

This clonotype was detected only a few times. The rearrangement uses TRBV7-9 and TRBJ1-4; D unresolved. The CDR3 extends over 12 amino acids. Between the trimmed V and J ends, which lost 7 bases and 7 bases, there was a span of 10 bases. Germline V lookup: CDR1 SEHNR, CDR2 FQNEAQ (reference sequence). As DNA, the CDR3 is TGTGCCAGCAAAAGTTTAACTGAAAAACTGTTTTTT. Protein: CASKSLTEKLFF.

The table lists this clonotype with a few counts. The J gene is TRBJ2-7, the V gene TRBV5-6, with D hard to call. CDR1 and CDR2 (germline): SGHDT, YYEEEE. There are 13 residues in the CDR3. Trimming removed 4 bases from V and 3 bases from J, with 11 bases in between. DNA of the CDR3: TGTGCCAGCAGCCCCGCGCGCAGCTACGAGCAGTACTTC. This translates into CASSPARSYEQYF.

Only a few counts were recorded for this clonotype. The V gene is TRBV24-1, the J gene TRBJ1-5; no definite D call. Deletions cut 4 bases from V and 9 bases from J, with 15 bases between. The CDR3 runs 14 residues. Germline assignment: CDR1 KGHDR and CDR2 SFDVKD. CDR3 in amino acids: CATSERRPGGPQHF. The CDR3 DNA reads as TGTGCCACCAGTGAACGCCGTCCGGGAGGGCCCCAGCATTTT.

The chain carries TRBV4-1 and TRBJ1-4; weak D call: TRBD1 (5 bases). Between the trimmed V and J ends, which lost 0 bases and 0 bases, there was a span of 11 bases. The CDR3 has 17 residues. The germline V gene has CDR1 MGHRA and CDR2 YSYEKL. The DNA of the CDR3 is TGCGCCAGCAGCCAAGATGGGGCAGGAACAACTAATGAAAAACTGTTTTTT. This translates into CASSQDGAGTTNEKLFF.

In this sample, this clonotype turned up a few times. This rearrangement joins TRBV27 to TRBJ2-5; 8 bases agree with TRBD1. The V segment lost 5 bases and the J segment 5 bases; nucleotides outside the gene matches: 13. CDR3 length equals 16 residues. Germline V lookup: CDR1 MNHEY, CDR2 SMNVEV (reference sequence). The CDR3 protein is CASSPRETGVGETQYF. The CDR3 DNA reads TGTGCCAGCAGTCCGCGTGAGACAGGGGTTGGGGAGACCCAGTACTTC.

This clonotype was counted a few times. The V gene is TRBV9, the J gene TRBJ2-1; either TRBD1 or TRBD2 may supply D (5 bases each). Trimming removed 4 bases from V and 0 bases from J, with 14 bases in between. Germline V gene sequence: CDR1 SGDLS, CDR2 YYNGEE. The CDR3 is made up of 16 amino acids. The CDR3 nucleotides read TGTGCCAGCAGCCCCCGTGAGGGACCCTCCTACAATGAGCAGTTCTTC. It translates to CASSPREGPSYNEQFF. Full variable domain (outside the CDR3, taken from reference TRBV9 and TRBJ2-1): DSGVTQTPKHLITATGQRVTLRCSPRSGDLSVYWYQQSLDQGLQFLIQYYNGEERAKGNILERFSAQQFPDLHSELNLSSLELGDSALYFCASSPREGPSYNEQFFGPGTRLTVL.

This clonotype has just a few counts. This sequence joins TRBV7-8 and TRBJ2-2; a possible D gene is TRBD1 (6 bases). CDR1 and CDR2 (germline): SGHVS, FQNEAQ. Trimming took 2 bases from V and 5 from J, leaving 18 bases between them. The CDR3 has 17 amino acids. CDR3 DNA sequence: TGTGCCAGCAGCTTAATGTGGCAGGGGCGCGGGACCGGGGAGCTGTTTTTT. It codes for CASSLMWQGRGTGELFF.

The rearrangement uses TRBV27 and TRBJ2-7; the D is unclear. V lost 3 bases and J lost 5, with 14 bases in between. Germline lookup yields CDR1 MNHEY and CDR2 SMNVEV (reference sequence). The CDR3 extends over 14 amino acids. The CDR3 loop reads CASSFGPRSHEQYF. CDR3 DNA: TGTGCCAGCAGTTTCGGCCCCCGGAGCCACGAGCAGTACTTC.

This clonotype was seen once. The chain joins TRBV20-1 to TRBJ2-1; D is undetermined. The germline V and J ends were trimmed by 3 bases and 3 bases, with 6 bases remaining between them. The V gene's germline CDR1 is DFQATT and CDR2 SNEGSKA (reference sequence). This CDR3 region has 12 residues. CDR3 amino acids: CSARLLYNEQFF. The CDR3, as DNA: TGCAGTGCTAGGCTCCTCTACAATGAGCAGTTCTTC.

This clonotype was found a few times. The gene calls are TRBV9 and TRBJ1-2; D possibly corresponds to TRBD1 (6 bases). CDR1 and CDR2 from the germline V gene are SGDLS and YYNGEE. The V and J ends lost 0 bases and 6 bases respectively, with 15 bases between them. The length of the CDR3 is 15 residues. CDR3 coding DNA: TGTGCCAGCAGCGTAGGGGTCTTCGGGGGCGATGGCTACACCTTC. It yields the protein CASSVGVFGGDGYTF.

This clonotype was seen a few times. The genes are TRBV28 and TRBJ1-5; 7 bases map to TRBD1. The germline V gene has CDR1 MDHEN and CDR2 SYDVKM. This CDR3 is built from 13 residues. V lost 11 bases, J lost 2 bases, and 6 bases stayed unmatched. In DNA form, the CDR3 reads TGTGCCCCGACAGGGATCGGCAATCAGCCCCAGCATTTT. This translates into CAPTGIGNQPQHF.

In its sample, this clonotype was seen a few times. The V and J genes are TRBV29-1 and TRBJ2-2; 7 bases fit TRBD2. Germline V gene lookup returns CDR1 SQVTM and CDR2 ANQGSEA. V shed 7 bases and J 4 bases; nucleotides not matched to a gene: 6. The CDR3 totals 13 residues. The CDR3 loop reads CSARDYSTGELFF. The CDR3 DNA is TGCAGCGCCCGGGACTATAGCACCGGGGAGCTGTTTTTT.